This T cell receptor beta chain was sequenced for a study of CD8 T cells in ankylosing spondylitis. Study findings and constraints: In ankylosing spondylitis blood, a motif of fewer than 10 highly homologous TCR beta variants appeared characteristic.

TCRdb reanalysed the 5' RACE reads using MiXCR and keeps one entry per CDR3 protein. The sample lists some 200,000 distinct CDR3 sequences; over 10% were seen once. Remarks on this clonotype: Its target is unknown.

Germline CDR1 WSHSY, CDR2 SAAADI. V lost 5 bases to trimming and J lost 1 base, with 15 bases between them. The CDR3 consists of 15 residues. The V call is TRBV10-2, the J call TRBJ2-7, with D perhaps TRBD1 or TRBD2 (6 bases each). Input material: blood, either unsorted or a sorted T cell fraction (not recorded which). This TCR was sampled from a male donor with ankylosing spondylitis or in good health (not recorded which). The CDR3 sequence: CASSSVLGGSYEQYF. CDR3 nucleotides: TGCGCCAGCAGTAGCGTCCTAGGGGGGTCCTACGAGCAGTACTTC.